This T cell receptor beta chain was retrieved from a study of blood T cells in healthy people across ages. Study-level results: Per million T cells, TCR beta diversity dropped roughly linearly as age increased. Diversity estimated from one million T cells was considered an underestimate.

The CDR3 has 16 residues. The germline gives CDR1 SGHTA, CDR2 FQGNSA. With 1 base clipped from V and 5 bases from J, the junction kept 7 bases outside the gene matches. Note on this clonotype: Its antigen is currently unknown.

PCR was performed a second time for about 7 to 12 cycles using a sample-barcoded 5' primer and a J-beta primer mix. Unique molecular identifiers of 12 random nucleotides labeled each cDNA. TCRdb analysed the 5' RACE reads with MiXCR anew, one entry per CDR3 protein. The sample includes hundreds of thousands of distinct CDR3 sequences, approximately 53% of them seen just once. The clonotype comes from a man aged 40-55 years in good health. What was sequenced was blood. The gene calls are TRBV7-2 and TRBJ2-1; 8 positions agree with TRBD2. This chain's CDR3 is CASSLGSGGGHNEQFF. The CDR3 coding sequence is TGTGCCAGCAGCTTAGGATCCGGCGGGGGGCACAATGAGCAGTTCTTC.